This T cell receptor beta chain was recorded in a study of CD8 T cells in Susac syndrome. The germline V gene encodes CDR1 MNHEY and CDR2 SMNVEV (reference sequence). V gave up 2 bases and J gave up 2 bases, with 10 bases separating them. The CDR3 loop spans 14 amino acids. With random hexamers, reverse transcription was performed on 0.5 to 1 ug of RNA. The CDR3 of TCR beta was amplified by immunoSEQ multiplex PCR across 54 Vbeta and 13 Jbeta. TCRdb re-called the immunoSEQ multiplex PCR reads with MiXCR, one entry per CDR3 protein. The sample has about 300,000 distinct CDR3 sequences, 89% seen once. Sequencing of TCR beta covered CD8+ and CD4+ T cells obtained from blood. The patients who served as multiple sclerosis controls were treatment-naive and had stable or active relapsing-remitting disease that fulfilled the revised McDonald criteria.

This sequence originates from a human donor with multiple sclerosis. Sequenced material: CD8+ T cells from PBMCs. The rearrangement joins TRBV27 to TRBJ2-7; D call uncertain. CDR3 nucleotides: TGTGCCAGCAGTTTAAGGGCATCCGCCTACGAGCAGTACTTC. Protein: CASSLRASAYEQYF.